This entry lists 5 T cell receptor beta chains sequenced from one sample in a study of response to subunit inactivated influenza vaccine. A single record per CDR3 protein comes from TCRdb applying MiXCR to the RT-PCR reads. The sample lists hundreds of thousands of distinct CDR3 sequences; more than 11% were seen once. This specimen was PBMCs from blood, taken around two weeks before vaccination. These receptors were taken from a man between 45 and 60 years old who received an inactivated influenza vaccine.

The chain has TRBV3-1 and TRBJ2-1; TRBD1 might be the D (5 bases). This CDR3 has 13 residues. CDR1 and CDR2 (germline): LGHDT, YNNKEL (reference sequence). Trimming stripped 3 bases from V and 9 bases from J, with 12 bases between. The CDR3 here is CASSHVQGGEQFF. In DNA, the CDR3 is TGTGCCAGCAGCCACGTCCAGGGCGGTGAGCAGTTCTTC.

The gene calls are TRBV6-2 or TRBV6-3 and TRBJ1-2; TRBD1 might be the D (6 bases). The germline V gene has CDR1 MNHEY and CDR2 SVGEGT. This CDR3 has 16 amino acids. V was pared by 4 bases and J by 4 bases, with 19 bases between. The CDR3 sequence is CASSSPPRQAPYGYTF. The CDR3 DNA reads as TGTGCCAGCAGTTCGCCTCCGCGACAGGCGCCCTATGGCTACACCTTC.

The J gene is TRBJ1-2, the V gene TRBV4-3, with D possibly being TRBD1 (5 bases). Between the trimmed V and J ends, which lost 0 bases and 4 bases, there was a span of 9 bases. The CDR3 extends over 14 amino acids. CDR1 and CDR2 from the germline V gene are LGHNA and YSLEER. The CDR3: CASSQEGVGYGYTF. The CDR3 DNA is TGCGCCAGCAGCCAAGAGGGGGTTGGCTATGGCTACACCTTC.

This clonotype has only a few counts. V is TRBV27 and J is TRBJ1-2; TRBD1 is a possible D gene (5 bases). CDR1 and CDR2 (germline): MNHEY, SMNVEV (reference sequence). Trimming removed 6 bases at V and 4 bases at J, with 12 bases between. The CDR3 has 13 residues. CDR3 sequence: CASRNGGSYGYTF. DNA for the CDR3: TGTGCCAGCAGAAATGGGGGTAGCTATGGCTACACCTTC.

This clonotype was found a few times. This chain uses TRBV5-1 with TRBJ1-5; D remains ambiguous. The ends were cut back, 1 base at V and 3 bases at J, with 8 bases in the middle. Germline-derived CDR1 and CDR2 are SGHRS and YFSETQ. This CDR3 has 14 amino acids. The CDR3 loop is CASSLQGDNQPQHF. DNA for the CDR3: TGCGCCAGCAGCTTGCAAGGAGACAATCAGCCCCAGCATTTT.